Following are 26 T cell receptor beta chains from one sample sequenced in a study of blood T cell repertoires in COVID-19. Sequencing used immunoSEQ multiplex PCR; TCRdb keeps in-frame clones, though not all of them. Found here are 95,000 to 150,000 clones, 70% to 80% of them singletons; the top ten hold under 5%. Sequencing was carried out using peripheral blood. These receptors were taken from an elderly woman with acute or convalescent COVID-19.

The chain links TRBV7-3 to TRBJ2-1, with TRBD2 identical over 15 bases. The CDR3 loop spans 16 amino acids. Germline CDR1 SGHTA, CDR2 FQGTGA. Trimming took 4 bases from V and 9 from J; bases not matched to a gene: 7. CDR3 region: CASSSGLAGGSAEQFF. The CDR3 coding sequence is TGTGCCAGCAGCTCGGGACTAGCGGGGGGCTCTGCTGAGCAGTTCTTC.

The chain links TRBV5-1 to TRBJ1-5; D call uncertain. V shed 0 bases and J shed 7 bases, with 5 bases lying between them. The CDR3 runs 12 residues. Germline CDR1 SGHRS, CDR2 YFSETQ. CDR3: CASSLGLQPQHF. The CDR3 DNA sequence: TGCGCCAGCAGCTTGGGACTGCAGCCCCAGCATTTT.

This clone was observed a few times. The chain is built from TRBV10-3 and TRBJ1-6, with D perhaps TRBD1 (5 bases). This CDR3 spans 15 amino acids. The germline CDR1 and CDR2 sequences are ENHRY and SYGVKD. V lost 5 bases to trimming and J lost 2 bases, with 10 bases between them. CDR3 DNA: TGTGCCATCAGTCCAGGGACTCCCTATAATTCACCCCTCCACTTT. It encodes CAISPGTPYNSPLHF.

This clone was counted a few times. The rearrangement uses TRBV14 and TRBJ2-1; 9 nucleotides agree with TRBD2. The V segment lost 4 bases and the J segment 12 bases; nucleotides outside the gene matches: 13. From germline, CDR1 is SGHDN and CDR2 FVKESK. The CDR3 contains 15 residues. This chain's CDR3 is CASSLSGGRHKGQFF. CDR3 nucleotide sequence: TGTGCCAGCAGCCTTAGCGGGGGCCGCCATAAGGGGCAGTTCTTC.

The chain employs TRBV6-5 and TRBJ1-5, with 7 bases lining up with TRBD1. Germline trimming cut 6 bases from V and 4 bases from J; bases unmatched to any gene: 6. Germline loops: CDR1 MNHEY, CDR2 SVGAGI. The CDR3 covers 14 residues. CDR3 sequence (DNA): TGTGCCAGCAGAAAGACAGGGCGAAATCAGCCCCAGCATTTT. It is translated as CASRKTGRNQPQHF.

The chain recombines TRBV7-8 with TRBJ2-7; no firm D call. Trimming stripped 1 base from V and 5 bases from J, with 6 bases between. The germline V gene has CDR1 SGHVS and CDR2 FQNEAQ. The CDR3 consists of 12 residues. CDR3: CASSLGRDEQYF. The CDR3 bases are TGTGCCAGCAGCTTAGGCCGGGACGAGCAGTACTTC.

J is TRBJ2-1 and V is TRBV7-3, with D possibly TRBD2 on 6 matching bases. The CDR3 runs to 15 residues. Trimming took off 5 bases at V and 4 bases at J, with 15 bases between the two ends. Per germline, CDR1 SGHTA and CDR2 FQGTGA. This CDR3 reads CASSARGGGYNEQFF. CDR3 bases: TGTGCCAGCAGCGCACGCGGTGGGGGGTACAATGAGCAGTTCTTC.

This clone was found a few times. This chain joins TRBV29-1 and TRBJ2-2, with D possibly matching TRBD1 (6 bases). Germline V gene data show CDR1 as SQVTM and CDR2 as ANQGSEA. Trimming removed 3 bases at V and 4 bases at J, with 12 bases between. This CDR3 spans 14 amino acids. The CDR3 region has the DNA TGCAGCGTTGAGTCCAGGGGACGCACCGGGGAGCTGTTTTTT. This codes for CSVESRGRTGELFF.

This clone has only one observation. CDR3 DNA: TGTGCCAGCAGGTCCCGAGGGGGATCGGACACCATATATTTT. Amino acids: CASRSRGGSDTIYF. The chain uses TRBV6-5 and TRBJ1-3; D might be TRBD1 (6 bases). V shed 6 bases and J shed 8 bases, with 17 bases lying between them. The CDR3 has 14 amino acids. The V gene's germline CDR1 is MNHEY and CDR2 SVGAGI.

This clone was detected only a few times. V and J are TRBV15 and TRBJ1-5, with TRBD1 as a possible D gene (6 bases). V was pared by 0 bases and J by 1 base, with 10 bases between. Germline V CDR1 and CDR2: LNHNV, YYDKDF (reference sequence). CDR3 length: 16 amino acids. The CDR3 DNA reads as TGTGCCACCAGCAGAGATCGCGGACAGAGCAATCAGCCCCAGCATTTT. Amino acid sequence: CATSRDRGQSNQPQHF. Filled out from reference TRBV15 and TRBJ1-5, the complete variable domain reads DAMVIQNPRYQVTQFGKPVTLSCSQTLNHNVMYWYQQKSSQAPKLLFHYYDKDFNNEADTPDNFQSRRPNTSFCFLDIRSPGLGDTAMYLCATSRDRGQSNQPQHFGDGTRLSIL.

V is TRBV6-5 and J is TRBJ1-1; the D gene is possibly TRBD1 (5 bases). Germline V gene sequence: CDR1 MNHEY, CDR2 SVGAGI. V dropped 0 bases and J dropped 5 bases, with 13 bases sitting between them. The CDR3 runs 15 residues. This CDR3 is CASSYSIRGSTEAFF. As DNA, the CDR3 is TGTGCCAGCAGTTACTCGATTCGGGGGAGTACTGAAGCTTTCTTT.

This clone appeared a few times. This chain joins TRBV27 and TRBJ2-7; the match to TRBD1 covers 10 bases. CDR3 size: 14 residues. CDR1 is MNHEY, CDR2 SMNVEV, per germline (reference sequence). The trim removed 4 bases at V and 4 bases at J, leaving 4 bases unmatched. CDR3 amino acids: CASSYGTGEYEQYF. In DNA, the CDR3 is TGTGCCAGCAGTTACGGGACAGGGGAGTACGAGCAGTACTTC.

CDR3 DNA: TGTGCCAGCAGTTTAGGGTTGCCGGGTGCCACCGGGGAGCTGTTTTTT. Encoded protein: CASSLGLPGATGELFF. The genes are TRBV27 and TRBJ2-2, with D uncertain. CDR3 size: 16 residues. Germline CDR1 and CDR2: MNHEY and SMNVEV (reference sequence). V dropped 2 bases and J dropped 4 bases, with 14 bases sitting between them.

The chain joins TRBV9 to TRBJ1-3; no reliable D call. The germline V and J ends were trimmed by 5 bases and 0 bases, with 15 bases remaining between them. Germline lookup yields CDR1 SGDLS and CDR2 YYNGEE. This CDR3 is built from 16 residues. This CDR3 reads CASSPWGVSSGNTIYF. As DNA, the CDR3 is TGTGCCAGCAGTCCGTGGGGAGTGAGCTCTGGAAACACCATATATTTT. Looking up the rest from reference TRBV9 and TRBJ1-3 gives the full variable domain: DSGVTQTPKHLITATGQRVTLRCSPRSGDLSVYWYQQSLDQGLQFLIQYYNGEERAKGNILERFSAQQFPDLHSELNLSSLELGDSALYFCASSPWGVSSGNTIYFGEGSWLTVV.

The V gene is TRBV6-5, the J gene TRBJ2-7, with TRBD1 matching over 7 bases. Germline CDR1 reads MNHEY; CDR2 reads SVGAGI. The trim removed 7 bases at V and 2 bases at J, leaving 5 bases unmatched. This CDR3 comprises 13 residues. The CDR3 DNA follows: TGTGCCAGCATTGGACAGGTACCCTACGAGCAGTACTTC. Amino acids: CASIGQVPYEQYF.

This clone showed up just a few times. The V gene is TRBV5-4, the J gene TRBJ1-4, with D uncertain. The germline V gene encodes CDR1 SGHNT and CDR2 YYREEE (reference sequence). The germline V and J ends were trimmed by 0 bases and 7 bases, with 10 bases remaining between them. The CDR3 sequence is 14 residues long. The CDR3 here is CASSLGQSSEKLFF. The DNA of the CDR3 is TGTGCCAGCAGCTTGGGACAATCGAGTGAAAAACTGTTTTTT.

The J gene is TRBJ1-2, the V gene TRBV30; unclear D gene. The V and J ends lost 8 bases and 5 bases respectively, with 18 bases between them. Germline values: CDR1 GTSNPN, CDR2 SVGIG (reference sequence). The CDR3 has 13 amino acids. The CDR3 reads CALESEAAYGYTF. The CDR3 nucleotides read TGTGCCCTGGAGAGTGAGGCAGCATATGGCTACACCTTC.

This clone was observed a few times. CDR3 sequence reads: CASSIVEGKAFF. The CDR3 DNA is TGTGCCAGTAGTATAGTCGAGGGAAAAGCTTTCTTT. The rearrangement joins TRBV19 to TRBJ1-1, with unresolved D. The CDR3 has 12 amino acids. From germline, CDR1 is LNHDA and CDR2 SQIVND (reference sequence). Trimming pared 1 base from V and 9 bases from J, leaving 9 bases between.

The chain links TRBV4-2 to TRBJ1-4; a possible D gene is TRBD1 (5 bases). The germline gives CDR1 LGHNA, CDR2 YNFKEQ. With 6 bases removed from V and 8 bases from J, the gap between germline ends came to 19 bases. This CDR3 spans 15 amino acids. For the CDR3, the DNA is TGTGCCAGCAGTCTTGAGGGGCAGGGAGGCGAAAAACTGTTTTTT. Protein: CASSLEGQGGEKLFF.

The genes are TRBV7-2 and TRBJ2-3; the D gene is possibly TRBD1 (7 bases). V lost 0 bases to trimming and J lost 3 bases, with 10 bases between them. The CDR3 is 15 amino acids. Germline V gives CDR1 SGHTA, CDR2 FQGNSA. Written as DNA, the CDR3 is TGTGCCAGCAGCTTAGCGACAGGGAGGACAGATACGCAGTATTTT. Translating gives CASSLATGRTDTQYF.

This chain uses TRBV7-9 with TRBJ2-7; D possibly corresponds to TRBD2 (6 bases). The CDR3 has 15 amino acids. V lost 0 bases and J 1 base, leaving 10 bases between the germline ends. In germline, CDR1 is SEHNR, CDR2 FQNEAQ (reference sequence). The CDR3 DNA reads TGTGCCAGCAGCTTAGCCGGGGGAAGGTCCTACGAGCAGTACTTC. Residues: CASSLAGGRSYEQYF.

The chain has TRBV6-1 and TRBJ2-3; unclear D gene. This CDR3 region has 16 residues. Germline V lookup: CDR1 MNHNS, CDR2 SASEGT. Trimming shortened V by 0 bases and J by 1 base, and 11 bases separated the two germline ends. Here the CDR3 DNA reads TGTGCCAGCAGTGAAGCGCTCGCGGCAGGCACAGATACGCAGTATTTT. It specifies CASSEALAAGTDTQYF.

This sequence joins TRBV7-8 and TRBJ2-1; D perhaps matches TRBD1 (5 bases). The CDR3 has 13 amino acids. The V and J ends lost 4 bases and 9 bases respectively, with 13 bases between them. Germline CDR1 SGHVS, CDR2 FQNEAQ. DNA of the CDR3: TGTGCCAGCAGCTCCCTGCAGGGCACTGAGCAGTTCTTC. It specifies CASSSLQGTEQFF. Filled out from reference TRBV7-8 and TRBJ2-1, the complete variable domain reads GAGVSQSPRYKVAKRGQDVALRCDPISGHVSLFWYQQALGQGPEFLTYFQNEAQLDKSGLPSDRFFAERPEGSVSTLKIQRTQQEDSAVYLCASSSLQGTEQFFGPGTRLTVL.

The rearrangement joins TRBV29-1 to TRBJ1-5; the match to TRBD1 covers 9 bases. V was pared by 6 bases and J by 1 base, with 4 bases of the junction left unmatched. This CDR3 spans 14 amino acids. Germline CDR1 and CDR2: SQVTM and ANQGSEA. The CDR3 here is CSVQDRGSNQPQHF. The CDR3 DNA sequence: TGCAGCGTCCAAGACAGGGGGAGCAATCAGCCCCAGCATTTT.

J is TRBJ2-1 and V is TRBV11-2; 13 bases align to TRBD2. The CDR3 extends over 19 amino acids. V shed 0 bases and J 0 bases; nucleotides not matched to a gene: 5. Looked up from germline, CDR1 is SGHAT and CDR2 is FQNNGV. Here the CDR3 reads CASSLELAGGLSSYNEQFF. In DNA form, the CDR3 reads TGTGCCAGCAGCTTAGAACTAGCGGGAGGGTTGAGCTCCTACAATGAGCAGTTCTTC.

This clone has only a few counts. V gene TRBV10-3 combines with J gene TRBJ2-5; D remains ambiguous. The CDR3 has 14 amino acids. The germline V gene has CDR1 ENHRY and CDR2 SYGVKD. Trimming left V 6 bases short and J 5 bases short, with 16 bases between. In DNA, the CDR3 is TGTGCCATCAGCGCTAGACTGGATAAGGAGACCCAGTACTTC. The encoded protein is CAISARLDKETQYF.